One and the same sample provided the 9 T cell receptor beta chains below, sequenced in a study of cytomegalovirus exposure and HLA in healthy donors. The study ran its PCR with 60 Vbeta and 13 Jbeta primers. Generated by immunoSEQ multiplex PCR, the TCRdb table keeps only in-frame clones and is missing some. The repertoire includes about 240,000 clones, approximately 80% of them detected once, and around 8.6% sits in the top ten. Material: PBMCs. The receptors were sampled from a woman aged 55-70 years in good health and CMV-seropositive.

The chain combines TRBV6-1 with TRBJ1-3; no clear D gene. The CDR3 spans 10 residues. Trimming pared 10 bases from V and 4 bases from J, leaving 5 bases between. Germline CDR1 reads MNHNS; CDR2 reads SASEGT. The CDR3 loop is CATFGNTIYF. DNA for the CDR3: TGTGCCACTTTCGGAAACACCATATATTTT.

The rearrangement joins TRBV10-3 to TRBJ1-1; TRBD1 might be the D (5 bases). Deletions cut 7 bases from V and 4 bases from J, with 19 bases between. This CDR3 has 15 amino acids. Germline V lookup: CDR1 ENHRY, CDR2 SYGVKD. In DNA, the CDR3 is TGTGCCATCAAGAGTTCTTCGGGGGAGGTCACTGAAGCTTTCTTT. Translated, it gives CAIKSSSGEVTEAFF.

The CDR3: CASSHDRNTEAFF. CDR3 nucleotide sequence: TGCGCCAGCAGCCATGACAGGAACACTGAAGCTTTCTTT. The chain has TRBV5-1 and TRBJ1-1, with D possibly being TRBD1 (5 bases). This CDR3 contains 13 residues. The germline gives CDR1 SGHRS, CDR2 YFSETQ. Trimming shortened V by 4 bases and J by 1 base, and 8 bases separated the two germline ends.

This clone was observed a single time. The chain uses TRBV28 and TRBJ1-2; unclear D gene. CDR3 length: 16 residues. Trimming removed 5 bases from V and 4 bases from J, with 20 bases in between. The germline gives CDR1 MDHEN, CDR2 SYDVKM. In DNA form, the CDR3 reads TGTGCCAGCAGTCCCCCTACAGCCTTGGCCTTCTATGGCTACACCTTC. Its translation: CASSPPTALAFYGYTF.

This clone was recorded a few times. V gene TRBV10-1 combines with J gene TRBJ2-2; D may be TRBD2 (6 bases). V dropped 8 bases and J dropped 2 bases, with 6 bases sitting between them. The CDR3 sequence is 12 residues long. Germline V gene sequence: CDR1 WNHNN, CDR2 SYGVQD (reference sequence). The CDR3 reads CASGLNTGELFF. CDR3 bases: TGCGCCAGCGGACTAAACACCGGGGAGCTGTTTTTT.

Here the CDR3 reads CASSRRQAPGDEQYF. CDR3 nucleotides: TGCGCCAGCAGCCGGAGACAGGCCCCCGGGGACGAGCAGTACTTC. The J gene is TRBJ2-7, the V gene TRBV5-1; the D gene is possibly TRBD1 (6 bases). The CDR3 consists of 15 residues. The germline V and J ends were trimmed by 4 bases and 5 bases, with 19 bases remaining between them. CDR1 is SGHRS and CDR2 is YFSETQ in the germline V gene. Variable domain in full (rest from reference TRBV5-1 and TRBJ2-7): KAGVTQTPRYLIKTRGQQVTLSCSPISGHRSVSWYQQTPGQGLQFLFEYFSETQRNKGNFPGRFSGRQFSNSRSEMNVSTLELGDSALYLCASSRRQAPGDEQYFGPGTRLTVT.

J is TRBJ2-7 and V is TRBV7-3; the match to TRBD2 covers 8 bases. Germline V gives CDR1 SGHTA, CDR2 FQGTGA. Germline trimming cut 0 bases from V and 5 bases from J; bases unmatched to any gene: 24. The CDR3 loop spans 21 amino acids. The CDR3 DNA follows: TGTGCCAGCAGCTTAACGGAAGACTACCCCAAGGAGGCCCAGCGGGAGAACGAGCAGTACTTC. Translated, it gives CASSLTEDYPKEAQRENEQYF.

The V and J genes are TRBV10-2 and TRBJ2-5; no clear D. Germline CDR1 is WSHSY and CDR2 is SAAADI. The CDR3 sequence is 15 residues long. The V and J ends lost 3 bases and 6 bases respectively, with 17 bases between them. The CDR3 reads CASSDGETYFQTQYF. CDR3 in DNA: TGCGCCAGCAGTGATGGTGAGACATACTTCCAGACCCAGTACTTC.

The rearrangement uses TRBV2 and TRBJ2-5; D may be TRBD2 (5 bases). The germline V and J ends were trimmed by 2 bases and 7 bases, with 11 bases remaining between them. The V gene's germline CDR1 is SNHLY and CDR2 FYNNEI. The CDR3 runs to 13 residues. The CDR3 DNA reads TGTGCCAGCAGTGAAACAGCCGAGGGGACCCAGTACTTC. The encoded protein is CASSETAEGTQYF. Full variable domain (outside the CDR3, taken from reference TRBV2 and TRBJ2-5): EPEVTQTPSHQVTQMGQEVILRCVPISNHLYFYWYRQILGQKVEFLVSFYNNEISEKSEIFDDQFSVERPDGSNFTLKIRSTKLEDSAMYFCASSETAEGTQYFGPGTRLLVL.